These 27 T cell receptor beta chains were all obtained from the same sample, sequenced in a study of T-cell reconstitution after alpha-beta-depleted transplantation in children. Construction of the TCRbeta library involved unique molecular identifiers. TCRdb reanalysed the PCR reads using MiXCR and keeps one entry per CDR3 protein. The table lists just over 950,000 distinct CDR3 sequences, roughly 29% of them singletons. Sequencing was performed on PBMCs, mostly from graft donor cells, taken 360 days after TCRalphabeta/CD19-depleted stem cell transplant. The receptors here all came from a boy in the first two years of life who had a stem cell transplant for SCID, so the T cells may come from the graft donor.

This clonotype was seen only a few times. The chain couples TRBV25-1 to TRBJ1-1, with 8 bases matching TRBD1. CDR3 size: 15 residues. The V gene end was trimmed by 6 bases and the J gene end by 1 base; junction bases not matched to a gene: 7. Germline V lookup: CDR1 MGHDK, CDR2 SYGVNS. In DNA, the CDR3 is TGTGCCAGCAGCCCACGACAGGGGTGGAACACTGAAGCTTTCTTT. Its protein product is CASSPRQGWNTEAFF.

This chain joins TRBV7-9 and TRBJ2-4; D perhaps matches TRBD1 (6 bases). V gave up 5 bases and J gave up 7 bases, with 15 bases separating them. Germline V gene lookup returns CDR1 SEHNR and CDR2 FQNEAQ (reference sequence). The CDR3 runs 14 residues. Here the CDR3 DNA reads TGTGCCAGCAGCCCCCCTCCCACAGGGAACATTCAGTACTTC. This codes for CASSPPPTGNIQYF.

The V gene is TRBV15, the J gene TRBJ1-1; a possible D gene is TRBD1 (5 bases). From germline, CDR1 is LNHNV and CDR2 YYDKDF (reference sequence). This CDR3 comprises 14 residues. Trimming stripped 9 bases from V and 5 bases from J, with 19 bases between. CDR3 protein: CATWGVSGETEAFF. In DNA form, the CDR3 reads TGTGCCACTTGGGGGGTGAGCGGGGAGACTGAAGCTTTCTTT.

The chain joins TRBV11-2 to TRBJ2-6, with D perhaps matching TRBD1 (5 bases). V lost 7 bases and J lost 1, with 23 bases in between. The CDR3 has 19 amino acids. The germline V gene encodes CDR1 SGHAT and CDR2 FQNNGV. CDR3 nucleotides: TGTGCCAGCACCCTCTCTACGTGGACAATAGTTTCTGGGGCCAACGTCCTGACTTTC. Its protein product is CASTLSTWTIVSGANVLTF.

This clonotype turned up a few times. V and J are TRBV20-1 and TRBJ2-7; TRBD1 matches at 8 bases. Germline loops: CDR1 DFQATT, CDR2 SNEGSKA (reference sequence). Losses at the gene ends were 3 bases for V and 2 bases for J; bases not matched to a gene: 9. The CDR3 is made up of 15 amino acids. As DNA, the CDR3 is TGCAGTGCTAGTTCGGTACAGGGGGACCCCTACGAGCAGTACTTC. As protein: CSASSVQGDPYEQYF.

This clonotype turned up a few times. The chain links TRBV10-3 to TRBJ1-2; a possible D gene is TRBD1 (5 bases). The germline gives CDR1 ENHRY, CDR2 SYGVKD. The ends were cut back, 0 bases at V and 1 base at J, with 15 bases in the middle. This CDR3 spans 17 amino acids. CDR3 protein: CAISESIVGAFNYGYTF. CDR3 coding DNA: TGTGCCATCAGTGAGTCGATAGTAGGGGCCTTTAACTATGGCTACACCTTC.

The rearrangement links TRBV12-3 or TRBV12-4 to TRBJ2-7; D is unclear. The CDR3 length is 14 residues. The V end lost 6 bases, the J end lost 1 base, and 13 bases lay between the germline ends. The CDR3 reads CASSMAVTSYEQYF. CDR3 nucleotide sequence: TGTGCCAGCAGCATGGCAGTTACTTCCTACGAGCAGTACTTC.

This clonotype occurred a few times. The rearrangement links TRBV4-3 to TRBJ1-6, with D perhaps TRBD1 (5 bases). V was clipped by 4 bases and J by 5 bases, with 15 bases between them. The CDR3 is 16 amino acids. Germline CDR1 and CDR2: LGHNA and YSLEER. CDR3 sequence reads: CASSPVERGDNSPLHF. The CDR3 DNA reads TGCGCCAGCAGCCCCGTCGAACGGGGGGATAATTCACCCCTCCACTTT.

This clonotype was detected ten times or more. The CDR3 region has the DNA TGTGCCAGCACCGACCGACAGGGATGGTACAATGAGCAGTTCTTC. Its protein product is CASTDRQGWYNEQFF. The chain couples TRBV5-4 to TRBJ2-1, with 7 bases that match TRBD1. CDR1 SGHNT and CDR2 YYREEE come from the germline V gene (reference sequence). The CDR3 is 15 amino acids. Trimming removed 6 bases from V and 4 bases from J; junction bases left unmatched: 10.

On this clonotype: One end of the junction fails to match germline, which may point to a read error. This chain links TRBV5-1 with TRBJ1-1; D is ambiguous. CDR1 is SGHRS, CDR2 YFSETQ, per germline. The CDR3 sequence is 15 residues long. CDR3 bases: TGTGCCAGCAGCTTAGACCCGGGGATGAACACTGAAGCTTTCTTT. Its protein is CASSLDPGMNTEAFF.

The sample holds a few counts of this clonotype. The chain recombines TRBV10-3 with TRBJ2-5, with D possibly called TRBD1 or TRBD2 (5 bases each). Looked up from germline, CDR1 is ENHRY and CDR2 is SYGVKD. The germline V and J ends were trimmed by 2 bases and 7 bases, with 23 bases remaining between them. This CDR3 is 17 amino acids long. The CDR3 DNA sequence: TGTGCCATCAGTGAGCCACCTGGGACCGGGGAAGGGTGGACCCAGTACTTC. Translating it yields CAISEPPGTGEGWTQYF.

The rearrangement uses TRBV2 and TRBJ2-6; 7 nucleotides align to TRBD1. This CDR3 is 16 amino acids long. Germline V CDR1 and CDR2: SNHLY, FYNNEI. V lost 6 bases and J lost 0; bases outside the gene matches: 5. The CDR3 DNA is TGTGCCAGCAGCGTACAGGGGTCCTCTGGGGCCAACGTCCTGACTTTC. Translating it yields CASSVQGSSGANVLTF.

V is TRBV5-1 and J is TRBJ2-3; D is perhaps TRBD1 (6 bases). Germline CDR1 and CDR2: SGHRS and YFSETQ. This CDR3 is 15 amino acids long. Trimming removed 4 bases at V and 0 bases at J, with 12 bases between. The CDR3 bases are TGCGCCAGCAGCCCTGACAGGTTTAGCACAGATACGCAGTATTTT. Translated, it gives CASSPDRFSTDTQYF. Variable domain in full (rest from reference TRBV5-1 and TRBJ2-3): KAGVTQTPRYLIKTRGQQVTLSCSPISGHRSVSWYQQTPGQGLQFLFEYFSETQRNKGNFPGRFSGRQFSNSRSEMNVSTLELGDSALYLCASSPDRFSTDTQYFGPGTRLTVL.

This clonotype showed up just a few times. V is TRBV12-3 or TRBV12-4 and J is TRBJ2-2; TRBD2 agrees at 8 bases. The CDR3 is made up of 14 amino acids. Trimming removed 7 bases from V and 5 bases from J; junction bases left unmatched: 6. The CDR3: CASIRGGNTGELFF. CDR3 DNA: TGTGCCAGCATCCGGGGGGGAAATACCGGGGAGCTGTTTTTT.

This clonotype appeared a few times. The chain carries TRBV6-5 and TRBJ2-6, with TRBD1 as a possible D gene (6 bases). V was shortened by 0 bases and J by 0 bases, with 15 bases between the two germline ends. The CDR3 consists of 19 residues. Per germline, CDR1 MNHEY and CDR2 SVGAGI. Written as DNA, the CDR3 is TGTGCCAGCAGTTACTCAGGACAGCCACACTTCTCTGGGGCCAACGTCCTGACTTTC. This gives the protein CASSYSGQPHFSGANVLTF.

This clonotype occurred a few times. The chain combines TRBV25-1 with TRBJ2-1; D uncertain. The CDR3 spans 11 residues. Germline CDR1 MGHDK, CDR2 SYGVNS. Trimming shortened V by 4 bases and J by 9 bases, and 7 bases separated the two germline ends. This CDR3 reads CASSVKGEQFF. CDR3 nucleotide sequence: TGTGCCAGCAGTGTAAAGGGTGAGCAGTTCTTC.

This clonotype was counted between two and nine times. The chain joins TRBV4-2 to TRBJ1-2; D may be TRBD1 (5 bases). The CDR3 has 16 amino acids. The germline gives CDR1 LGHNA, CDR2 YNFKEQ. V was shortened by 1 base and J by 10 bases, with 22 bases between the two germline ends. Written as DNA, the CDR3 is TGTGCCAGCAGCCAAGTGGTAGGGATAGACAGCCCACTCTACACCTTC. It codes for CASSQVVGIDSPLYTF.

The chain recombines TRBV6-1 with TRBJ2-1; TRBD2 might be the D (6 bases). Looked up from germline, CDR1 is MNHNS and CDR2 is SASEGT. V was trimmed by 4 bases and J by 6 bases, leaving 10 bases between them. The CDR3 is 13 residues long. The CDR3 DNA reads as TGTGCCAGCAGTGGGGCGGGGACCAATGAGCAGTTCTTC. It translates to CASSGAGTNEQFF.

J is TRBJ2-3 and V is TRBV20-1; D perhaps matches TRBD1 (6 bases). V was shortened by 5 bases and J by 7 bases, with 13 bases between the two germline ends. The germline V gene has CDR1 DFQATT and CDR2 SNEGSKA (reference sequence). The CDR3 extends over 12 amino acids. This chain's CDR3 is CSAEGTQHTQYF. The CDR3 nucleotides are TGCAGTGCTGAGGGGACACAACATACGCAGTATTTT.

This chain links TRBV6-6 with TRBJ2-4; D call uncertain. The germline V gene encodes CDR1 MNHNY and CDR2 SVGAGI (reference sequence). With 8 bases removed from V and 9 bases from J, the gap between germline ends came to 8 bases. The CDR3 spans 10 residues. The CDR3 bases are TGTGCCAGCGGTCGCGGCATTCAGTACTTC. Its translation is CASGRGIQYF.

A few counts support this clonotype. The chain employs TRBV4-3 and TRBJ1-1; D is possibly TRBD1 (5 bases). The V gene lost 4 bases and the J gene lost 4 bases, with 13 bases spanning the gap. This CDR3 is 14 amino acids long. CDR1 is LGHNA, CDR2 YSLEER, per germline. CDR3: CASSPGTISTEAFF. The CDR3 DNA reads TGCGCCAGCAGCCCGGGGACGATTAGCACTGAAGCTTTCTTT.

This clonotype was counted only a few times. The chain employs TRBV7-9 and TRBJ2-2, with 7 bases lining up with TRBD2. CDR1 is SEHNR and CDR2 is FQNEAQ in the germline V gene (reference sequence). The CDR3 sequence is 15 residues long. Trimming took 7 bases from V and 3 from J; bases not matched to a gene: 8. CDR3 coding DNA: TGTGCCAGCAACGTGGGGGGGTTCCACACCGGGGAGCTGTTTTTT. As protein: CASNVGGFHTGELFF.

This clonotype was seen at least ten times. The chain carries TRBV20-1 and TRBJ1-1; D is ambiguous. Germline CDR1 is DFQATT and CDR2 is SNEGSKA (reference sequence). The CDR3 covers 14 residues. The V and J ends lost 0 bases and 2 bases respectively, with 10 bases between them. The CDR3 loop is CSAREGALNTEAFF. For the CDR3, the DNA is TGCAGTGCTAGAGAAGGTGCTCTAAACACTGAAGCTTTCTTT.

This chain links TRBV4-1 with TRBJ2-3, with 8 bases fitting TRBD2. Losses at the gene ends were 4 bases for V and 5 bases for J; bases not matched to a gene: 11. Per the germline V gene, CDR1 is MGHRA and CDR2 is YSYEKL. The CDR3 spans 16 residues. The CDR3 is CASSPISGVEGDTQYF. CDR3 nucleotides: TGCGCCAGCAGCCCGATTAGCGGGGTCGAAGGAGATACGCAGTATTTT.

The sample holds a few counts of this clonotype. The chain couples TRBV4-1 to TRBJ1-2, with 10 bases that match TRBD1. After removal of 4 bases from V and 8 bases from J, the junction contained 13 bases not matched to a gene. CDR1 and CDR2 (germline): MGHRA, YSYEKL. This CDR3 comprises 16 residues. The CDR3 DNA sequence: TGCGCCAGCAGCCGATTACATGACAGGGGGCGCGAGGGCTACACCTTC. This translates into CASSRLHDRGREGYTF.

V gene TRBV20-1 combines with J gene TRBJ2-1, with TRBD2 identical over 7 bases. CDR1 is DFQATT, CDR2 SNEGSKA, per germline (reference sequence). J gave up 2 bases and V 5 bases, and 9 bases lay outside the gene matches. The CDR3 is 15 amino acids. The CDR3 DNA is TGCAGTGCTTCAAAGTTTGGGGGGGCCTACAATGAGCAGTTCTTC. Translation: CSASKFGGAYNEQFF.

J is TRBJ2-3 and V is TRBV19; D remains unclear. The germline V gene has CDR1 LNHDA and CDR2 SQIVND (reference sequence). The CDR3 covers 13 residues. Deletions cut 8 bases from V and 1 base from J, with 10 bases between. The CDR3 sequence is CASSDSRTDTQYF. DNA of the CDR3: TGTGCCAGTTCGGATAGCCGCACAGATACGCAGTATTTT.